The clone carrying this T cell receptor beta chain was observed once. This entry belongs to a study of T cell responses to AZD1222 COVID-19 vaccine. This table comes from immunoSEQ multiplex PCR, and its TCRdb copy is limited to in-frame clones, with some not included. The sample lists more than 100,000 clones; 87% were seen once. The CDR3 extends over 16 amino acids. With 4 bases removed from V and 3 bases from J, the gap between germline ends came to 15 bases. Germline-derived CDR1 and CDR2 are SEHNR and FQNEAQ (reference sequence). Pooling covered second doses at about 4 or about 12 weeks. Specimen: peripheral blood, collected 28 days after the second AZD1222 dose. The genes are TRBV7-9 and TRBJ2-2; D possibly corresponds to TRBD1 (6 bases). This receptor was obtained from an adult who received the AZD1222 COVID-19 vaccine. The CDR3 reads CASSSPSGADTGELFF. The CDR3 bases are TGTGCCAGCAGCTCTCCTTCAGGGGCAGACACCGGGGAGCTGTTTTTT.